Sequencing of this T cell receptor (beta chain) was carried out in a study of CD8 T cells in Susac syndrome. Overall study context: Patients with Susac syndrome who were sequenced included about 6 with active disease and roughly eight in remission.

Peripheral blood CD8+ and CD4+ T cells were profiled by TCR beta sequencing. Patients with Susac syndrome met diagnostic criteria that were recently defined for definite or probable disease. Germline V gene data show CDR1 as SEHNR and CDR2 as FQNEAQ (reference sequence). The CDR3 runs to 15 residues. With 7 bases removed from V and 0 bases from J, the gap between germline ends came to 14 bases. RNA was extracted with the RNeasy kit, and a quantity of roughly 0.45 to 1 ug was reverse transcribed using random hexamers. Amplification of TCR beta CDR3 across 54 Vbeta and 13 Jbeta was performed with immunoSEQ multiplex PCR. MiXCR was run by TCRdb on the immunoSEQ multiplex PCR reads, yielding one entry per CDR3 protein. The sample records 100,000 or so distinct CDR3 sequences, around 94% being singletons.

The receptor was isolated from a human donor with Susac syndrome. The specimen was CD4+ T cells from PBMCs. The V gene is TRBV7-9, the J gene TRBJ2-3; D uncertain. Here the CDR3 DNA reads TGTGCCAGCAATGGAGAGAACTCTAGCACAGATACGCAGTATTTT. Protein: CASNGENSSTDTQYF. Supplemented by reference TRBV7-9 and TRBJ2-3, the full variable domain reads DTGVSQNPRHKITKRGQNVTFRCDPISEHNRLYWYRQTLGQGPEFLTYFQNEAQLEKSRLLSDRFSAERPKGSFSTLEIQRTEQGDSAMYLCASNGENSSTDTQYFGPGTRLTVL.